This entry lists 26 T cell receptor beta chains sequenced from one sample in a study of human T cells and chemical hapten exposure. TCRdb re-called the 5' RACE reads with MiXCR, one entry per CDR3 protein. The sample includes 65,000 to 90,000 distinct CDR3 sequences, approximately 15% of them seen just once. Total RNA was extracted from unfractionated whole blood. These TCRs come from a female donor in good health.

The genes are TRBV12-3 or TRBV12-4 and TRBJ2-1; 9 bases align to TRBD1. The ends lost 8 bases at V and 7 bases at J; junction bases unmatched: 6. This CDR3 is 13 amino acids long. The chain's CDR3 is CASGQGLRNEQFF. As DNA, the CDR3 is TGTGCCAGCGGACAGGGGTTAAGAAATGAGCAGTTCTTC.

This clonotype occurred a few times. The rearrangement uses TRBV6-6 and TRBJ2-4, with a weak D call TRBD2 (6 bases). The CDR3 contains 19 residues. The germline gives CDR1 MNHNY, CDR2 SVGAGI (reference sequence). V lost 0 bases to trimming and J lost 6 bases, with 24 bases between them. CDR3 loop: CASSYSYLGELSEGNIQYF. As DNA, the CDR3 is TGTGCCAGCAGTTACTCGTACCTAGGGGAGCTCTCGGAGGGAAACATTCAGTACTTC.

The V and J genes are TRBV21-1 and TRBJ1-2; the table's D call of TRBD1 was not tested on the DNA. TRBV21-1 is tagged as a pseudogene. CDR3 length: 12 amino acids. The CDR3 DNA reads as TGTGCCAGACAGGGGGAGGTCTATGGCTACACCTTC. This encodes CARQGEVYGYTF.

A few counts support this clonotype. The genes are TRBV15 and TRBJ1-6; 7 bases align to TRBD1. V dropped 0 bases and J dropped 10; count of bases not matched to a gene: 9. The CDR3 length is 16 residues. Germline V lookup: CDR1 LNHNV, CDR2 YYDKDF (reference sequence). The CDR3 DNA sequence: TGTGCCACCAGCAGAGAATCTCCCAGGGGGGTATCACCCCTCCACTTT. Translating it yields CATSRESPRGVSPLHF.

This clonotype has a handful of counts. The chain joins TRBV20-1 to TRBJ2-3; 11 bases align to TRBD2. The CDR3 consists of 15 residues. Germline V lookup: CDR1 DFQATT, CDR2 SNEGSKA (reference sequence). Trimming at V came to 3 bases and at J to 4 bases, leaving 6 bases not matched to a gene. The chain's CDR3 is CSASALAGGSDTQYF. CDR3 in DNA: TGCAGTGCTAGTGCGCTAGCGGGAGGATCAGATACGCAGTATTTT.

This clonotype was counted between two and nine times. The chain is built from TRBV14 and TRBJ1-2; D perhaps matches TRBD1 (5 bases). The CDR3 sequence is 14 residues long. Trimming stripped 4 bases from V and 5 bases from J, with 14 bases between. Germline V gene data show CDR1 as SGHDN and CDR2 as FVKESK. The CDR3 coding sequence is TGTGCCAGCAGCCCGGGGCGTACAGGTTATGGCTACACCTTC. It yields the protein CASSPGRTGYGYTF.

The chain links TRBV4-1 to TRBJ2-5; tentatively, D is TRBD2 (5 bases). Between the trimmed V and J ends, which lost 4 bases and 3 bases, there was a span of 12 bases. The CDR3 loop spans 14 amino acids. From germline, CDR1 is MGHRA and CDR2 YSYEKL. CDR3 coding DNA: TGCGCCAGCAGCCGCTTCGCCGGGGAAGAGACCCAGTACTTC. This sequence encodes CASSRFAGEETQYF.

J is TRBJ2-3 and V is TRBV6-6; possibly TRBD1 or TRBD2 for D (5 bases each). V dropped 6 bases and J dropped 4 bases, with 11 bases sitting between them. This CDR3 is built from 13 residues. Germline CDR1 reads MNHNY; CDR2 reads SVGAGI (reference sequence). The DNA of the CDR3 is TGTGCCAGCAGAAACCGGGGCTCAGATACGCAGTATTTT. It is translated as CASRNRGSDTQYF.

This clonotype showed up many times. The chain uses TRBV6-1 and TRBJ1-6, with no clear D. CDR1 and CDR2 from the germline V gene are MNHNS and SASEGT. V lost 4 bases to trimming and J lost 9 bases, with 10 bases between them. This CDR3 region has 13 residues. DNA for the CDR3: TGTGCCAGCAGTGCCGAAGTAGGTTCACCCCTCCACTTT. It encodes CASSAEVGSPLHF.

This clonotype was counted only a few times. The rearrangement uses TRBV25-1 and TRBJ1-2; D is uncertain. This CDR3 has 9 amino acids. Germline loops: CDR1 MGHDK, CDR2 SYGVNS. Trimming removed 4 bases at V and 11 bases at J, with 5 bases between. The CDR3 spells CASSGHYTF. The DNA for the CDR3 is TGTGCCAGCAGTGGACATTACACCTTC.

V usage is TRBV4-1 and J usage is TRBJ1-5; D may be TRBD1 (5 bases). The CDR3 runs 15 residues. Germline V lookup: CDR1 MGHRA, CDR2 YSYEKL. The V and J ends lost 0 bases and 0 bases respectively, with 6 bases between them. CDR3 protein: CASSQEGLSNQPQHF. The CDR3 region has the DNA TGCGCCAGCAGCCAAGAGGGACTTAGCAATCAGCCCCAGCATTTT.

The chain uses TRBV3-1 and TRBJ1-2, with D possibly TRBD1 on 5 matching bases. Trimming took off 1 base at V and 4 bases at J, with 10 bases between the two ends. The germline CDR1 and CDR2 sequences are LGHDT and YNNKEL (reference sequence). The CDR3 consists of 14 residues. The CDR3 DNA reads TGTGCCAGCAGCCAAGGTCAGGGCGGCTATGGCTACACCTTC. This encodes CASSQGQGGYGYTF.

This clonotype occurred a few times. The chain carries TRBV20-1 and TRBJ2-3, with 13 bases lining up with TRBD2. Germline V gene sequence: CDR1 DFQATT, CDR2 SNEGSKA (reference sequence). V was pared by 1 base and J by 6 bases, with 4 bases of the junction left unmatched. The length of the CDR3 is 15 residues. CDR3 residues: CSARGLAGGSDTQYF. CDR3 DNA sequence: TGCAGTGCTAGAGGACTAGCGGGAGGTTCCGATACGCAGTATTTT.

CDR3 sequence (DNA): TGCGCCAGCAATGTGGGGAACACTGAAGCTTTCTTT. It yields the protein CASNVGNTEAFF. V usage is TRBV5-1 and J usage is TRBJ1-1, with no clear D. Germline CDR1 is SGHRS and CDR2 is YFSETQ. Trimming shortened V by 6 bases and J by 1 base, and 7 bases separated the two germline ends. This CDR3 is built from 12 residues.

This rearrangement joins TRBV3-1 to TRBJ2-7, with D hard to call. Germline-derived CDR1 and CDR2 are LGHDT and YNNKEL (reference sequence). The V end was cut by 6 bases, the J end by 3 bases, with 18 bases between. This CDR3 comprises 15 residues. The chain's CDR3 is CASSQKVDSFYEQYF. The CDR3 nucleotides read TGTGCCAGCAGTCAAAAGGTGGATTCCTTCTACGAGCAGTACTTC.

This clonotype was observed a few times. This rearrangement joins TRBV13 to TRBJ2-1, with 13 bases fitting TRBD2. The germline CDR1 and CDR2 sequences are PRHDT and FYEKMQ (reference sequence). J gave up 7 bases and V 0 bases, and 6 bases lay outside the gene matches. The CDR3 totals 17 residues. The CDR3, as DNA: TGTGCCAGCAGCTTAGGCAGGACTAGCGGGAGTGGTAATGAGCAGTTCTTC. Protein sequence: CASSLGRTSGSGNEQFF.

The sample holds a few counts of this clonotype. This chain joins TRBV4-2 and TRBJ2-5, with unresolved D. Germline values: CDR1 LGHNA, CDR2 YNFKEQ. The CDR3 contains 15 residues. V was trimmed by 0 bases and J by 5 bases, leaving 13 bases between them. The DNA for the CDR3 is TGTGCCAGCAGCCAAGAACCAGCGAGCGAGGAGACCCAGTACTTC. Protein: CASSQEPASEETQYF.

This chain joins TRBV3-1 and TRBJ1-1; 7 bases fit TRBD1. This CDR3 spans 16 amino acids. After removal of 1 base from V and 1 base from J, the junction contained 6 bases not matched to a gene. Germline CDR1 reads LGHDT; CDR2 reads YNNKEL (reference sequence). Here the CDR3 DNA reads TGTGCCAGCAGCCAAGTGCGTCGACAGGGGAACACTGAAGCTTTCTTT. It encodes CASSQVRRQGNTEAFF.

This clonotype has only a few counts. The chain couples TRBV18 to TRBJ2-5; TRBD1 aligns across 12 bases. Germline V gene lookup returns CDR1 KGHSH and CDR2 LQKENI. CDR3 size: 15 residues. J gave up 5 bases and V 3 bases, and 4 bases lay outside the gene matches. The CDR3 sequence is CASSPGTGGIETQYF. CDR3 bases: TGTGCCAGCTCACCCGGGACAGGGGGCATCGAGACCCAGTACTTC.

The gene calls are TRBV11-2 and TRBJ2-1; 11 bases match TRBD2. CDR1 SGHAT and CDR2 FQNNGV come from the germline V gene. The CDR3 sequence is 19 residues long. After removal of 2 bases from V and 4 bases from J, the junction contained 13 bases not matched to a gene. The DNA for the CDR3 is TGTGCCAGCAGCTTAATCCCCTCTACTAGCGGGGGACGGTACAATGAGCAGTTCTTC. It yields the protein CASSLIPSTSGGRYNEQFF. Complete variable domain (other parts from reference TRBV11-2 and TRBJ2-1): EAGVAQSPRYKIIEKRQSVAFWCNPISGHATLYWYQQILGQGPKLLIQFQNNGVVDDSQLPKDRFSAERLKGVDSTLKIQPAKLEDSAVYLCASSLIPSTSGGRYNEQFFGPGTRLTVL.

The table lists this clonotype with many counts. The J gene is TRBJ2-2, the V gene TRBV20-1; 13 bases fit TRBD2. V lost 6 bases to trimming and J lost 1 base; unmatched junction nucleotides: 5. This CDR3 is built from 16 residues. Germline V gene sequence: CDR1 DFQATT, CDR2 SNEGSKA (reference sequence). This chain's CDR3 is CSATTSGRRNTGELFF. For the CDR3, the DNA is TGCAGTGCCACGACTAGCGGGAGGAGGAACACCGGGGAGCTGTTTTTT.

In its sample, this clonotype was seen a few times. CDR3: CASSVGSTGELFF. DNA of the CDR3: TGTGCCAGCAGCGTAGGTTCCACCGGGGAGCTGTTTTTT. The J gene is TRBJ2-2, the V gene TRBV9; D is unresolved. CDR1 and CDR2 (germline): SGDLS, YYNGEE. The CDR3 has 13 amino acids. Trimming left V 0 bases short and J 4 bases short, with 4 bases between.

This clonotype was counted at least ten times. The chain is built from TRBV6-5 and TRBJ1-2, with D maybe TRBD1 (5 bases). The CDR3 is made up of 14 amino acids. Germline CDR1 is MNHEY and CDR2 is SVGAGI. The V end lost 2 bases, the J end lost 7 bases, and 14 bases lay between the germline ends. CDR3 sequence reads: CASSYINQGSGYTF. The DNA for the CDR3 is TGTGCCAGCAGTTACATCAACCAGGGCTCTGGCTACACCTTC.

The chain employs TRBV20-1 and TRBJ2-3; D unresolved. V was shortened by 0 bases and J by 0 bases, with 13 bases between the two germline ends. The CDR3 spans 16 residues. Germline values: CDR1 DFQATT, CDR2 SNEGSKA (reference sequence). The CDR3, as DNA: TGCAGTGCTAGAGATCGTATGAATCCTAGCACAGATACGCAGTATTTT. Its translation: CSARDRMNPSTDTQYF.

This clonotype showed up many times. This sequence joins TRBV6-2 or TRBV6-3 and TRBJ2-2; a possible D gene is TRBD2 (5 bases). V was clipped by 5 bases and J by 6 bases, with 22 bases between them. Germline V gene sequence: CDR1 MNHEY, CDR2 SVGEGT. The CDR3 is 17 amino acids. The CDR3 DNA follows: TGTGCCAGCAGTGCCCCCCGGAGGCTAGCATCTGCCGGGGAGCTGTTTTTT. Amino acid sequence: CASSAPRRLASAGELFF.

This clonotype showed up just a few times. This chain connects TRBV20-1 to TRBJ2-2; D ambiguous. V dropped 3 bases and J dropped 3 bases, with 14 bases sitting between them. The germline gives CDR1 DFQATT, CDR2 SNEGSKA (reference sequence). There are 15 residues in the CDR3. The chain's CDR3 is CSARMAGRDTGELFF. The CDR3, as DNA: TGCAGTGCTAGGATGGCCGGACGGGACACCGGGGAGCTGTTTTTT.